This TCR beta chain was retrieved from a study of blood T cell repertoires in COVID-19. About the study: Material from acute and convalescent COVID-19 was sourced from the United States, Italy and Spain.

Trimming removed 2 bases from V and 3 bases from J; junction bases left unmatched: 4. There are 15 residues in the CDR3. Looked up from germline, CDR1 is MNHEY and CDR2 is SVGAGI. Libraries were prepared by immunoSEQ multiplex PCR; TCRdb keeps only in-frame clonotypes and omits some of them. The repertoire holds approximately 230,000 clones, with 80% to 90% as singletons. V gene TRBV6-5 combines with J gene TRBJ2-7, with 10 positions matching TRBD2. The material sequenced was PBMCs or T cells enriched from blood (not recorded which). This receptor was identified in a woman in her forties or fifties with acute COVID-19. The DNA for the CDR3 is TGTGCCAGCAGTTACCAGGGACTAGCGCACTACGAGCAGTACTTC. Protein sequence: CASSYQGLAHYEQYF.